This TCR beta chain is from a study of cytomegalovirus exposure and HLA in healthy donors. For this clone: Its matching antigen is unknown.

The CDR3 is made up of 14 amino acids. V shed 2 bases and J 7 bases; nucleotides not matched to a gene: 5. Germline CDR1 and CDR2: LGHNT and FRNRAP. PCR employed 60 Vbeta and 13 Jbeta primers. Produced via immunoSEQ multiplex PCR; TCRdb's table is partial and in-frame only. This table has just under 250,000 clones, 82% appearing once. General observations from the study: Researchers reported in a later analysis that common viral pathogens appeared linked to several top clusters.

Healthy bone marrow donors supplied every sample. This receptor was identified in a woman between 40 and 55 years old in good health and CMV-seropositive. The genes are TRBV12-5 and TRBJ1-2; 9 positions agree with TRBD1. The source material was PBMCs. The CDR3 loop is CASGLRTGDGGYTF. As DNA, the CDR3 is TGTGCTAGTGGTTTGCGGACAGGGGACGGTGGCTACACCTTC.